These 9 T cell receptor beta chains came from one sample sequenced in a study of cytomegalovirus exposure and HLA in healthy donors. The PCR employed 60 Vbeta primers together with 13 Jbeta primers. Sequencing was performed with immunoSEQ multiplex PCR; in TCRdb, only in-frame clones are kept and a portion is missing. Of about 140,000 clones listed, around 75% were seen once; the top ten hold approximately 1.6%. Sample: PBMCs. The receptors were sampled from a woman in her thirties in good health and CMV-seronegative.

This clone was found a few times. The chain's CDR3 is CASSLGGQGSGNTIYF. The CDR3 DNA follows: TGTGCCAGCAGCTTGGGTGGGCAGGGGTCTGGAAACACCATATATTTT. The chain employs TRBV5-4 and TRBJ1-3; D perhaps matches TRBD1 (6 bases). Between the trimmed V and J ends, which lost 0 bases and 1 base, there was a span of 11 bases. The CDR3 length is 16 residues. The germline V gene has CDR1 SGHNT and CDR2 YYREEE (reference sequence).

This sequence joins TRBV11-2 and TRBJ2-1, with 10 bases that match TRBD2. The CDR3 runs 17 residues. Germline-derived CDR1 and CDR2 are SGHAT and FQNNGV. The junction had 6 bases not matched to a gene; V was cut back by 3 bases and J by 1 base. The CDR3 here is CASSFVVAGGSYNEQFF. Here the CDR3 DNA reads TGTGCCAGCAGCTTCGTAGTAGCGGGGGGTTCCTACAATGAGCAGTTCTTC.

V and J are TRBV2 and TRBJ2-5; 8 bases are a match to TRBD2. The tail of the sequence fits TRBJ2-7 better, so the J call may be wrong. This CDR3 region has 17 residues. Germline V gene sequence: CDR1 SNHLY, CDR2 FYNNEI. The CDR3 region has the DNA TGTGCCAGCAGTGAGAGATCGCGGGGGGAGAGCTCCTACGAGCAGTACTTC. This encodes CASSERSRGESSYEQYF.

The chain combines TRBV18 with TRBJ1-4, with 8 nucleotides matching TRBD1. V lost 2 bases and J lost 7; bases outside the gene matches: 3. Germline V CDR1 and CDR2: KGHSH, LQKENI. The length of the CDR3 is 14 residues. CDR3 in amino acids: CASSPGQGGEKLFF. In DNA form, the CDR3 reads TGTGCCAGCTCACCAGGACAGGGAGGTGAAAAACTGTTTTTT.

This rearrangement joins TRBV18 to TRBJ2-1; 8 bases match TRBD1. Germline assignment: CDR1 KGHSH and CDR2 LQKENI. V gave up 3 bases and J gave up 1 base; unmatched junction bases: 2. CDR3 length: 15 residues. The CDR3 region has the DNA TGTGCCAGCTCACCGACAGGGGTGTCCTACAATGAGCAGTTCTTC. This gives the protein CASSPTGVSYNEQFF.

The chain carries TRBV13 and TRBJ2-2, with 9 bases fitting TRBD1. Germline CDR1 and CDR2: PRHDT and FYEKMQ (reference sequence). J lost 1 base, V lost 3 bases, and 0 bases had no gene match. The CDR3 length is 15 residues. CDR3 loop: CASSLGQGNTGELFF. CDR3 nucleotides: TGTGCCAGCAGCTTGGGACAGGGGAACACCGGGGAGCTGTTTTTT.

This clone was seen more than once but under ten times. The chain joins TRBV5-1 to TRBJ2-1; possible D gene TRBD2, 5 bases. Germline V gives CDR1 SGHRS, CDR2 YFSETQ. V was trimmed by 0 bases and J by 8 bases, leaving 15 bases between them. The CDR3 is 15 residues long. The CDR3 nucleotides are TGCGCCAGCAGCTTGGCGGGGTGGGGAGACGATGAGCAGTTCTTC. Protein sequence: CASSLAGWGDDEQFF.

CDR3 in amino acids: CASSWTGVRGNTEAFF. The DNA of the CDR3 is TGTGCCAGCAGCTGGACAGGCGTGCGGGGCAACACTGAAGCTTTCTTT. The gene calls are TRBV7-2 and TRBJ1-1; 7 bases fit TRBD1. CDR1 is SGHTA and CDR2 is FQGNSA in the germline V gene. The ends lost 4 bases at V and 2 bases at J; junction bases unmatched: 10. This CDR3 has 16 residues. Variable domain in full (rest from reference TRBV7-2 and TRBJ1-1): GAGVSQSPSNKVTEKGKDVELRCDPISGHTALYWYRQSLGQGLEFLIYFQGNSAPDKSGLPSDRFSAERTGGSVSTLTIQRTQQEDSAVYLCASSWTGVRGNTEAFFGQGTRLTVV.

V gene TRBV11-2 combines with J gene TRBJ1-2, with TRBD1 matching 7 bases. The V segment lost 3 bases and the J segment 7 bases; nucleotides outside the gene matches: 8. CDR3 length equals 14 residues. CDR1 and CDR2 from the germline V gene are SGHAT and FQNNGV. The CDR3 bases are TGTGCCAGCAGCTTTAACAGGGGTGTAGGTGGCTACACCTTC. Its translation is CASSFNRGVGGYTF.